Following are 32 T cell receptor beta chains from one sample sequenced in a study of T cell changes during pregnancy in multiple sclerosis. Repertoires were generated with immunoSEQ multiplex PCR, while TCRdb's copy carries only in-frame clones and drops some. Of approximately 89,000 clones listed, 85% to 95% are singletons. The sequencing used peripheral blood, collected after pregnancy. Receptors were obtained from a female donor in good health, enrolled as a control in a pregnancy study.

As to this clone: The same CDR3 also results from other DNA sequences found in this sample. The chain recombines TRBV6-6 with TRBJ2-7; no clear D gene. CDR3 length: 13 residues. Per germline, CDR1 MNHNY and CDR2 SVGAGI (reference sequence). Between the trimmed V and J ends, which lost 3 bases and 0 bases, there was a span of 6 bases. CDR3 region: CASSYSSSYEQYF. For the CDR3, the DNA is TGTGCCAGCAGTTATTCTAGCTCCTACGAGCAGTACTTC.

The V call is TRBV19, the J call TRBJ1-3, with D perhaps TRBD1 (6 bases). CDR1 is LNHDA, CDR2 SQIVND, per germline (reference sequence). This CDR3 comprises 15 residues. The ends were cut back, 3 bases at V and 3 bases at J, with 12 bases in the middle. Here the CDR3 reads CASSIGGGFGNTIYF. DNA for the CDR3: TGTGCCAGTAGTATCGGTGGGGGCTTTGGAAACACCATATATTTT.

The gene calls are TRBV2 and TRBJ2-2; D is unclear. The CDR3 totals 15 residues. The V end was cut by 2 bases, the J end by 2 bases, with 9 bases between. Per germline, CDR1 SNHLY and CDR2 FYNNEI. The DNA for the CDR3 is TGTGCCAGCAGTGAATTGAGACTTAACACCGGGGAGCTGTTTTTT. It codes for CASSELRLNTGELFF.

V gene TRBV25-1 combines with J gene TRBJ2-3; the match to TRBD1 covers 9 bases. CDR3 size: 16 residues. Germline V gene data show CDR1 as MGHDK and CDR2 as SYGVNS. V was clipped by 4 bases and J by 4 bases; unmatched bases: 9. The CDR3 DNA sequence: TGTGCCAGCAGTGGTCGACAGGGGGTCTTAGCAGATACGCAGTATTTT. This codes for CASSGRQGVLADTQYF.

The chain combines TRBV25-1 with TRBJ2-5, with D perhaps matching TRBD1 (5 bases). Deletions cut 3 bases from V and 5 bases from J, with 16 bases between. Germline CDR1 MGHDK, CDR2 SYGVNS. The CDR3 runs to 15 residues. The CDR3: CASSDPTVLGETQYF. The CDR3 nucleotides are TGTGCCAGCAGTGACCCGACAGTATTGGGGGAGACCCAGTACTTC.

The chain employs TRBV29-1 and TRBJ2-7; D possibly corresponds to TRBD2 (5 bases). V gave up 7 bases and J gave up 0 bases, with 13 bases separating them. In germline, CDR1 is SQVTM, CDR2 ANQGSEA. This CDR3 spans 13 amino acids. CDR3 sequence: CSALPSGSYEQYF. The CDR3 DNA reads as TGCAGCGCCCTTCCAAGCGGCTCCTACGAGCAGTACTTC.

The chain uses TRBV5-6 and TRBJ2-7; 10 bases map to TRBD2. V lost 5 bases, J lost 0 bases, and 14 bases stayed unmatched. The CDR3 totals 18 residues. Germline V gene data show CDR1 as SGHDT and CDR2 as YYEEEE. The CDR3 sequence is CASSPTLAGVISSYEQYF. For the CDR3, the DNA is TGTGCCAGCAGTCCGACCCTAGCGGGAGTAATAAGCTCCTACGAGCAGTACTTC.

The rearrangement joins TRBV2 to TRBJ2-1; D remains ambiguous. Germline CDR1 SNHLY, CDR2 FYNNEI. The CDR3 loop spans 13 amino acids. Trimming pared 3 bases from V and 6 bases from J, leaving 9 bases between. CDR3 nucleotides: TGTGCCAGCAGTGACGAGCGACTCAATGAGCAGTTCTTC. Translated: CASSDERLNEQFF.

The chain recombines TRBV5-4 with TRBJ2-3; maybe TRBD2 (7 bases). V was cut by 4 bases and J by 4 bases, with 16 bases left in between. Germline V lookup: CDR1 SGHNT, CDR2 YYREEE (reference sequence). The CDR3 is 15 residues long. CDR3 nucleotides: TGTGCCAGCAGCCCCGAGGGGGGGACGGCAGATACGCAGTATTTT. Its protein product is CASSPEGGTADTQYF. The variable domain in full, with the rest retrieved from reference TRBV5-4 and TRBJ2-3, is ETGVTQSPTHLIKTRGQQVTLRCSSQSGHNTVSWYQQALGQGPQFIFQYYREEENGRGNFPPRFSGLQFPNYSSELNVNALELDDSALYLCASSPEGGTADTQYFGPGTRLTVL.

The chain has TRBV28 and TRBJ2-3; a weak D match, TRBD2 (6 bases). The germline gives CDR1 MDHEN, CDR2 SYDVKM. This CDR3 has 15 amino acids. Between the trimmed V and J ends, which lost 5 bases and 3 bases, there was a span of 15 bases. The CDR3 DNA sequence: TGTGCCAGCAGTCTACGACTAGTCGGGACAGATACGCAGTATTTT. Amino acid sequence: CASSLRLVGTDTQYF.

V is TRBV7-2 and J is TRBJ2-7, with D maybe TRBD1 (7 bases). CDR3 length equals 14 residues. Germline CDR1 reads SGHTA; CDR2 reads FQGNSA. The V end lost 5 bases, the J end lost 6 bases, and 17 bases lay between the germline ends. CDR3 residues: CASSTRGTEAEQYF. CDR3 in DNA: TGTGCCAGCAGCACCCGGGGGACAGAGGCCGAGCAGTACTTC.

The gene calls are TRBV5-1 and TRBJ2-7, with 11 bases fitting TRBD2. The CDR3 is made up of 13 amino acids. V shed 7 bases, J shed 7 bases, and the junction held 7 bases outside the gene matches. Germline CDR1 reads SGHRS; CDR2 reads YFSETQ. The CDR3 here is CASCLAGGQEQYF. The CDR3 DNA follows: TGCGCCAGCTGCCTAGCGGGAGGTCAAGAGCAGTACTTC.

The chain uses TRBV7-2 and TRBJ2-5; possibly TRBD2 for D (5 bases). The CDR3 runs to 15 residues. The V end lost 1 base, the J end lost 5 bases, and 14 bases lay between the germline ends. Germline CDR1 and CDR2: SGHTA and FQGNSA. The CDR3: CASSLELGEVETQYF. The CDR3 coding sequence is TGTGCCAGCAGCTTAGAACTAGGAGAAGTGGAGACCCAGTACTTC.

The rearrangement joins TRBV5-1 to TRBJ2-3, with TRBD1 matching over 7 bases. Germline-derived CDR1 and CDR2 are SGHRS and YFSETQ. This CDR3 region has 16 residues. V shed 1 base, J shed 4 bases, and the junction held 9 bases outside the gene matches. The CDR3 DNA reads TGCGCCAGCAGCTTGAACCACAGGGGAACTCCAGATACGCAGTATTTT. Amino acids: CASSLNHRGTPDTQYF.

The V gene is TRBV7-9, the J gene TRBJ2-1; the match to TRBD2 covers 8 bases. The V gene's germline CDR1 is SEHNR and CDR2 FQNEAQ (reference sequence). The CDR3 length is 13 residues. V dropped 2 bases and J dropped 9; count of bases not matched to a gene: 3. The chain's CDR3 is CASSLRAGAEQFF. The CDR3 DNA follows: TGTGCCAGCAGCTTAAGAGCGGGAGCTGAGCAGTTCTTC.

The rearrangement uses TRBV11-2 and TRBJ2-1; 10 nucleotides align to TRBD2. Germline CDR1 reads SGHAT; CDR2 reads FQNNGV. V was clipped by 4 bases and J by 2 bases; unmatched bases: 2. This CDR3 has 15 residues. In DNA, the CDR3 is TGTGCCAGCAGCTACCTAGCGGGAGCCTACAATGAGCAGTTCTTC. Protein product: CASSYLAGAYNEQFF.

The chain combines TRBV5-1 with TRBJ1-1, with 8 bases aligning to TRBD1. Trimming at V came to 4 bases and at J to 0 bases, leaving 8 bases not matched to a gene. This CDR3 region has 16 residues. Germline CDR1 SGHRS, CDR2 YFSETQ. The CDR3 nucleotides read TGCGCCAGCAGCCCCACAGGGGGGGGTATGAACACTGAAGCTTTCTTT. Protein sequence: CASSPTGGGMNTEAFF.

The V call is TRBV7-8, the J call TRBJ2-2; 8 bases line up with TRBD1. Germline V lookup: CDR1 SGHVS, CDR2 FQNEAQ. This CDR3 has 18 residues. J gave up 4 bases and V 2 bases, and 12 bases lay outside the gene matches. The CDR3: CASSLFRSQGASTGELFF. In DNA form, the CDR3 reads TGTGCCAGCAGCTTATTTAGGAGCCAGGGGGCCAGCACCGGGGAGCTGTTTTTT.

This chain connects TRBV4-1 to TRBJ2-5; D may be TRBD2 (5 bases). The germline V gene encodes CDR1 MGHRA and CDR2 YSYEKL. This CDR3 is built from 15 residues. Trimming took off 0 bases at V and 1 base at J, with 9 bases between the two ends. CDR3 nucleotides: TGCGCCAGCAGCCAAGATGGGAGTCCCCAAGAGACCCAGTACTTC. It encodes CASSQDGSPQETQYF.

The chain uses TRBV6-1 and TRBJ2-7; D possibly corresponds to TRBD2 (5 bases). Germline loops: CDR1 MNHNS, CDR2 SASEGT. The CDR3 is 14 residues long. V lost 7 bases and J 4 bases, leaving 17 bases between the germline ends. This CDR3 is CASTYSREAYEQYF. The DNA for the CDR3 is TGTGCCAGCACCTACAGCCGGGAAGCTTACGAGCAGTACTTC.

The DNA of the CDR3 is TGTGCCAGCAGAAAACAGGGGGGGGGCAATCAGCCCCAGCATTTT. Protein: CASRKQGGGNQPQHF. The chain combines TRBV6-5 with TRBJ1-5, with 8 bases that match TRBD1. In germline, CDR1 is MNHEY, CDR2 SVGAGI. This CDR3 has 15 amino acids. J was trimmed by 2 bases and V by 6 bases; bases with no gene match: 6.

The CDR3 protein is CASSPLTSGMRNEQFF. CDR3 DNA sequence: TGTGCCAGCTCACCGCTAACTAGCGGGATGCGCAATGAGCAGTTCTTC. J is TRBJ2-1 and V is TRBV18; 10 bases match TRBD2. The germline CDR1 and CDR2 sequences are KGHSH and LQKENI. The CDR3 extends over 16 amino acids. The ends lost 3 bases at V and 6 bases at J; junction bases unmatched: 8.

This chain uses TRBV5-1 with TRBJ2-2; the match to TRBD2 covers 12 bases. This CDR3 spans 18 amino acids. CDR1 SGHRS and CDR2 YFSETQ come from the germline V gene. J lost 4 bases, V lost 0 bases, and 7 bases had no gene match. CDR3 loop: CASSLDPTSGSPTGELFF. CDR3 nucleotide sequence: TGCGCCAGCAGCTTGGATCCGACTAGCGGGAGCCCCACCGGGGAGCTGTTTTTT.

This rearrangement joins TRBV6-5 to TRBJ1-6; D perhaps matches TRBD1 (6 bases). Trimming cost V 6 bases and J 10 bases, with 16 bases left between them. From germline, CDR1 is MNHEY and CDR2 SVGAGI. There are 14 residues in the CDR3. CDR3 DNA: TGTGCCAGCAGGAGAGGGGGAGAAGGCTCACCCCTCCACTTT. It is translated as CASRRGGEGSPLHF.

This clone was seen a single time. The gene calls are TRBV30 and TRBJ2-1; weak D call: TRBD2 (5 bases). The germline V and J ends were trimmed by 1 base and 5 bases, with 9 bases remaining between them. The CDR3 spans 13 residues. Germline V lookup: CDR1 GTSNPN, CDR2 SVGIG (reference sequence). CDR3 nucleotide sequence: TGTGCCTGGAGTGCCGGACTCAACAATGAGCAGTTCTTC. It specifies CAWSAGLNNEQFF.

J is TRBJ2-7 and V is TRBV19, with TRBD2 identical over 8 bases. With 6 bases clipped from V and 0 bases from J, the junction kept 7 bases outside the gene matches. This CDR3 comprises 15 residues. CDR1 is LNHDA and CDR2 is SQIVND in the germline V gene (reference sequence). The CDR3 loop reads CASRAGGGSSYEQYF. CDR3 bases: TGTGCCAGTAGGGCCGGCGGGGGGAGCTCCTACGAGCAGTACTTC. Full variable domain (rest looked up from reference TRBV19 and TRBJ2-7): DGGITQSPKYLFRKEGQNVTLSCEQNLNHDAMYWYRQDPGQGLRLIYYSQIVNDFQKGDIAEGYSVSREKKESFPLTVTSAQKNPTAFYLCASRAGGGSSYEQYFGPGTRLTVT.

The chain is built from TRBV13 and TRBJ2-3; 13 bases fit TRBD2. Germline V CDR1 and CDR2: PRHDT, FYEKMQ (reference sequence). The V gene end was trimmed by 5 bases and the J gene end by 0 bases; junction bases not matched to a gene: 14. The CDR3 runs 20 residues. The chain's CDR3 is CASSRMIKGLAGRSTDTQYF. CDR3 in DNA: TGTGCCAGCAGCCGTATGATAAAGGGACTAGCGGGACGGAGCACAGATACGCAGTATTTT.

The rearrangement uses TRBV7-9 and TRBJ2-1; 8 nucleotides line up with TRBD2. The CDR3 is 16 amino acids. The V gene's germline CDR1 is SEHNR and CDR2 FQNEAQ (reference sequence). V trimming: 0 bases; J trimming: 4 bases; junction bases outside the gene matches: 5. CDR3 in amino acids: CASSLAVLAGYNEQFF. The CDR3 DNA sequence: TGTGCCAGCAGCTTAGCGGTGTTAGCGGGATACAATGAGCAGTTCTTC.

This chain uses TRBV29-1 with TRBJ1-1; the D gene is possibly TRBD1 (6 bases). Germline V CDR1 and CDR2: SQVTM, ANQGSEA. The V and J ends lost 4 bases and 1 base respectively, with 10 bases between them. This CDR3 spans 13 amino acids. The CDR3 spells CSVAGQQNTEAFF. The CDR3 DNA is TGCAGCGTTGCTGGACAGCAGAACACTGAAGCTTTCTTT.

V usage is TRBV2 and J usage is TRBJ2-3; D gene uncertain. The CDR3 has 12 amino acids. Trimming pared 3 bases from V and 7 bases from J, leaving 8 bases between. Germline CDR1 is SNHLY and CDR2 is FYNNEI. This chain's CDR3 is CASSEGIYTQYF. Written as DNA, the CDR3 is TGTGCCAGCAGTGAGGGCATTTATACGCAGTATTTT.

This sequence joins TRBV18 and TRBJ1-2, with D tentatively TRBD1 (5 bases). The CDR3 covers 14 residues. V lost 2 bases and J lost 9, with 16 bases in between. Germline V gene sequence: CDR1 KGHSH, CDR2 LQKENI. CDR3 sequence reads: CASSPALGGESYTF. DNA of the CDR3: TGTGCCAGCTCACCAGCTCTTGGGGGGGAGAGCTACACCTTC.

The rearrangement links TRBV14 to TRBJ2-5; D not certain. Looked up from germline, CDR1 is SGHDN and CDR2 is FVKESK. The V and J ends lost 2 bases and 1 base respectively, with 8 bases between them. The length of the CDR3 is 14 residues. CDR3 sequence (DNA): TGTGCCAGCAGCCAATTACAGTCCCAAGAGACCCAGTACTTC. This gives the protein CASSQLQSQETQYF.